This TCR beta chain was sequenced in a study of CD8 T cells in ankylosing spondylitis. On this clonotype itself: Its target is unknown.

Making use of molecular barcodes, quantitative 5'-RACE generated TCR beta libraries. TCRdb passed the 5' RACE reads through MiXCR, listing each CDR3 protein once. This repertoire shows some 90,000 distinct CDR3 sequences, around 30% found once; its top ten account for around three fifths. Germline values: CDR1 DFQATT, CDR2 SNEGSKA (reference sequence). Deletions cut 3 bases from V and 2 bases from J, with 5 bases between. The CDR3 length is 12 residues. General study results and limits: What seemed typical of ankylosing spondylitis blood was a TCR beta motif built from roughly eight highly homologous variants. Matched ankylosing spondylitis synovial fluid reportedly contained a significantly enriched population of disease-linked clones.

The material sequenced was blood, either unsorted or a sorted T cell fraction (not recorded which). This receptor was taken from a male donor with ankylosing spondylitis or in good health (not recorded which). The V and J genes are TRBV20-1 and TRBJ1-3; D not certain. Here the CDR3 reads CSASDTGNTIYF. The DNA of the CDR3 is TGCAGTGCTAGCGATACTGGAAACACCATATATTTT.